Listed below are T cell receptor beta chains from one sample, sequenced in a study of blood T cell repertoires in COVID-19. The data were produced by immunoSEQ multiplex PCR, yet TCRdb's version contains in-frame clones alone and is incomplete. This sample carries around 110,000 clones, 75% to 95% of them seen once, and the ten largest clones take 1.8%. Material for sequencing was peripheral blood. Receptors were obtained from a human donor with active COVID-19. The donor label of this sample is uncertain. CDR3s include the opening cysteine and the closing phenylalanine or tryptophan. The order of the fields is J gene, V gene, clone size, D gene, CDR3 protein, CDR3 DNA. A D gene is named only where the DNA matches it firmly. Where a row states a size, it is once, few, many or the class of an expanded clone; other rows omit it.

>TRBJ2-7|TRBV5-8|-|TRBD1
CASRRTPGQGHQYEQYF
TGTGCCAGCAGGCGAACTCCAGGACAGGGTCATCAGTACGAGCAGTACTTC
>TRBJ1-3|TRBV7-6|-|-
CASSLAGDTHPIYF
TGTGCCAGCAGCTTAGCAGGGGACACCCACCCCATATATTTT
>TRBJ1-5|TRBV27|-|-
CASSSVGGGGQPQHF
TGTGCCAGCAGTTCAGTGGGAGGTGGAGGCCAGCCCCAGCATTTT
>TRBJ2-1|TRBV7-8|-|TRBD1
CASSLVARDRYNEQFF
TGTGCCAGCAGCTTAGTTGCTAGGGACAGGTACAATGAGCAGTTCTTC
>TRBJ2-5|TRBV7-9|-|-
CASSLVGGETQYF
TGTGCCAGCAGCTTGGTGGGAGGAGAGACCCAGTACTTC
>TRBJ2-7|TRBV19|few|-
CASTRDPSSYEQYF
TGTGCCAGTACGCGGGACCCGAGCTCCTACGAGCAGTACTTC
>TRBJ2-5|TRBV5-1|-|-
CASSLDPGQETQYF
TGCGCCAGCAGCTTGGATCCGGGCCAAGAGACCCAGTACTTC
>TRBJ2-2|TRBV11-3|-|TRBD1
CASSLTGGANTGELFF
TGTGCCAGCAGCCTAACAGGGGGCGCCAACACCGGGGAGCTGTTTTTT
>TRBJ2-2|TRBV4-3|-|-
CASSQDPLVEGELFF
TGCGCCAGCAGCCAAGATCCTCTAGTGGAGGGGGAGCTGTTTTTT
>TRBJ2-1|TRBV7-3|-|TRBD2
CASSPTSGGDNEQFF
TGTGCCAGCAGCCCGACTAGCGGGGGGGACAATGAGCAGTTCTTC
>TRBJ2-2|TRBV24-1|-|TRBD1
CATSDWVDRAGELFF
TGTGCCACCAGTGATTGGGTGGACAGGGCCGGGGAGCTGTTTTTT
>TRBJ2-7|TRBV7-7|-|TRBD1
CASSLVYPDRPYEQYF
TGTGCCAGCAGCTTAGTGTACCCGGACAGGCCCTACGAGCAGTACTTC
>TRBJ1-2|TRBV7-9|-|-
CASSFRETDYGYTF
TGTGCCAGCAGCTTTCGAGAGACAGACTATGGCTACACCTTC
>TRBJ1-1|TRBV3-1/TRBV3-2|-|-
CASSQSGIKNTEAFF
TGTGCCAGCAGCCAATCAGGGATAAAGAACACTGAAGCTTTCTTT
>TRBJ1-1|TRBV6-2/TRBV6-3|few|-
CASSYDSLNTEAFF
TGTGCCAGCAGTTACGACAGTTTGAACACTGAAGCTTTCTTT
>TRBJ2-4|TRBV21-1|-|-
CASSKYPQEPIQYF
TGTGCCAGCAGCAAATACCCACAAGAACCCATTCAGTACTTC
>TRBJ2-5|TRBV4-2|-|TRBD2
CASSQGSGEQETQYF
TGTGCCAGCAGCCAAGGTAGCGGGGAACAAGAGACCCAGTACTTC
>TRBJ2-7|TRBV7-8|-|-
CASSSGGGGPLEQYF
TGTGCCAGCAGCTCAGGAGGGGGGGGCCCTTTGGAGCAGTACTTC
>TRBJ2-2|TRBV19|-|-
CASSVRGWAGELFF
TGTGCCAGTAGTGTTAGAGGGTGGGCCGGGGAGCTGTTTTTT
>TRBJ2-5|TRBV5-6|-|-
CASSLYQQGLQETQYF
TGTGCCAGCAGCTTATACCAACAGGGATTACAAGAGACCCAGTACTTC
>TRBJ2-7|TRBV6-6|-|TRBD2
CASSPPASGGSYEQYF
TGTGCCAGCAGTCCCCCGGCTAGCGGGGGGTCCTACGAGCAGTACTTC
>TRBJ1-5|TRBV27|-|TRBD1
CASSRQGAPQPQHF
TGTGCCAGCAGTCGACAGGGGGCCCCTCAGCCCCAGCATTTT
>TRBJ1-1|TRBV7-9|-|-
CASSRNNRDTEAFF
TGTGCCAGCAGCCGAAACAACAGGGACACTGAAGCTTTCTTT
>TRBJ2-3|TRBV6-2/TRBV6-3|-|TRBD2
CASSSPGLAGTPGDTQYF
TGTGCCAGCAGTTCCCCGGGACTAGCGGGGACTCCTGGAGATACGCAGTATTTT
>TRBJ1-5|TRBV6-2/TRBV6-3|-|-
CASSISSVLGNQPQHF
TGTGCCAGCAGTATTTCGAGCGTGTTGGGCAATCAGCCCCAGCATTTT
>TRBJ1-4|TRBV20-1|once|-
CSARLQGKLFF
TGCAGTGCTAGACTACAGGGAAAACTGTTTTTT
>TRBJ2-7|TRBV9|-|TRBD2
CASSVGSGGAYEQYF
TGTGCCAGCAGCGTAGGCAGCGGGGGGGCCTACGAGCAGTACTTC
>TRBJ1-6|TRBV5-3|-|-
CARLQPPQGRNSPLHF
TGTGCCAGACTCCAACCCCCGCAGGGCCGTAATTCACCCCTCCACTTT
>TRBJ2-1|TRBV19|-|-
CASSMGATYNEQFF
TGTGCCAGTAGTATGGGGGCGACCTACAATGAGCAGTTCTTC
>TRBJ1-1|TRBV5-4|-|-
CASSSYPTGMNTEAFF
TGTGCCAGCAGCTCATACCCAACAGGGATGAACACTGAAGCTTTCTTT
>TRBJ2-3|TRBV5-1|-|TRBD1
CASSGMTGSSDTQYF
TGCGCCAGCAGCGGAATGACAGGGTCCTCAGATACGCAGTATTTT
>TRBJ2-3|TRBV5-4|-|TRBD1
CASSPRGRDTQYF
TGTGCCAGCAGCCCCAGGGGGCGAGATACGCAGTATTTT
>TRBJ1-1|TRBV7-9|-|TRBD1
CASSLSSLGDRLMNTEAFF
TGTGCCAGCAGCTTAAGTTCGTTGGGGGACAGGCTCATGAACACTGAAGCTTTCTTT
>TRBJ2-1|TRBV6-5|-|TRBD2
CASSYILAVYNEQFF
TGTGCCAGCAGTTATATTCTAGCGGTCTACAATGAGCAGTTCTTC
>TRBJ2-7|TRBV6-2/TRBV6-3|-|TRBD2
CASSYRLAGGISYEQYF
TGTGCCAGCAGTTACCGACTAGCGGGCGGTATCTCCTACGAGCAGTACTTC
>TRBJ1-6|TRBV27|-|-
CASSSHRGSYNSPLHF
TGTGCCAGCAGTTCACATAGAGGCTCCTATAATTCACCCCTCCACTTT
>TRBJ2-2|TRBV3-1/TRBV3-2|-|-
CASSQDSSFPRTGELFF
TGTGCCAGCAGCCAAGATTCTTCGTTTCCCCGGACCGGGGAGCTGTTTTTT
>TRBJ2-3|TRBV4-3|-|TRBD2
CASSRYGGGPDTQYF
TGCGCCAGCAGCCGTTACGGGGGGGGCCCAGATACGCAGTATTTT
>TRBJ2-7|TRBV3-1/TRBV3-2|-|TRBD1
CASSQRDRIFEQYF
TGTGCCAGCAGCCAACGGGACAGAATATTCGAGCAGTACTTC
>TRBJ2-5|TRBV6-1|-|TRBD1
CASSERQGSQETQYF
TGTGCCAGCAGTGAGCGACAGGGTTCTCAAGAGACCCAGTACTTC
>TRBJ2-7|TRBV6-5|-|-
CASRYYEQYF
TGTGCCAGCAGATACTACGAGCAGTACTTC
>TRBJ1-2|TRBV11-2|-|-
CASSWIGGAAYGYTF
TGTGCCAGCAGCTGGATTGGGGGCGCAGCCTATGGCTACACCTTC
>TRBJ1-2|TRBV9|-|-
CASSPRTAFWLYGYTF
TGTGCCAGCAGCCCCCGGACAGCCTTCTGGCTCTATGGCTACACCTTC
>TRBJ2-7|TRBV19|once|TRBD1
CASRRQGSYEQYF
TGTGCCAGTAGGAGACAGGGGAGCTACGAGCAGTACTTC
>TRBJ2-2|TRBV5-1|-|TRBD1
CASSSGDRGLGELFF
TGCGCCAGCAGCTCGGGGGACAGGGGGCTCGGGGAGCTGTTTTTT
>TRBJ2-6|TRBV5-4|-|-
CASSLRGASFGANVLTF
TGTGCCAGCAGCTTACGGGGGGCCAGCTTTGGGGCCAACGTCCTGACTTTC
>TRBJ1-5|TRBV19|-|-
CASSIRRGGSNQPQHF
TGTGCCAGTAGTATAAGGCGGGGCGGGAGCAATCAGCCCCAGCATTTT
>TRBJ1-2|TRBV7-2|once|-
CASSLRQKTNYGYTF
TGTGCCAGCAGCTTACGACAGAAGACCAACTATGGCTACACCTTC
>TRBJ1-2|TRBV7-9|-|-
CASSLGRQGRENYGYTF
TGTGCCAGCAGCTTAGGTCGTCAGGGTCGTGAAAACTATGGCTACACCTTC
>TRBJ1-1|TRBV19|-|-
CASSRGQGWGRGNTEAFF
TGTGCCAGTAGTCGTGGGCAGGGCTGGGGCCGAGGGAACACTGAAGCTTTCTTT
>TRBJ1-1|TRBV5-1|-|-
CASSLNRNTEAFF
TGCGCCAGCAGCTTAAACAGGAACACTGAAGCTTTCTTT
>TRBJ1-2|TRBV9|-|TRBD1
CASSARQGPNYGYTF
TGTGCCAGCAGCGCCAGACAGGGGCCTAACTATGGCTACACCTTC
>TRBJ2-3|TRBV18|-|TRBD2
CASSPGRLAGSRDTQYF
TGTGCCAGCTCACCGGGAAGACTAGCGGGGAGCAGGGATACGCAGTATTTT
>TRBJ2-3|TRBV11-2|-|TRBD2
CASSLGGGGDTQYF
TGTGCCAGCAGCTTGGGCGGGGGGGGAGATACGCAGTATTTT
>TRBJ1-2|TRBV2|-|-
CASEPSRGYGYTF
TGTGCCAGCGAGCCCTCCAGGGGCTATGGCTACACCTTC
>TRBJ2-5|TRBV5-1|-|-
CASSLNRQETQYF
TGCGCCAGCAGCTTGAATAGACAAGAGACCCAGTACTTC
>TRBJ1-4|TRBV5-8|-|-
CASSLVQGSAEKLFF
TGTGCCAGCAGCTTGGTTCAGGGAAGTGCGGAAAAACTGTTTTTT